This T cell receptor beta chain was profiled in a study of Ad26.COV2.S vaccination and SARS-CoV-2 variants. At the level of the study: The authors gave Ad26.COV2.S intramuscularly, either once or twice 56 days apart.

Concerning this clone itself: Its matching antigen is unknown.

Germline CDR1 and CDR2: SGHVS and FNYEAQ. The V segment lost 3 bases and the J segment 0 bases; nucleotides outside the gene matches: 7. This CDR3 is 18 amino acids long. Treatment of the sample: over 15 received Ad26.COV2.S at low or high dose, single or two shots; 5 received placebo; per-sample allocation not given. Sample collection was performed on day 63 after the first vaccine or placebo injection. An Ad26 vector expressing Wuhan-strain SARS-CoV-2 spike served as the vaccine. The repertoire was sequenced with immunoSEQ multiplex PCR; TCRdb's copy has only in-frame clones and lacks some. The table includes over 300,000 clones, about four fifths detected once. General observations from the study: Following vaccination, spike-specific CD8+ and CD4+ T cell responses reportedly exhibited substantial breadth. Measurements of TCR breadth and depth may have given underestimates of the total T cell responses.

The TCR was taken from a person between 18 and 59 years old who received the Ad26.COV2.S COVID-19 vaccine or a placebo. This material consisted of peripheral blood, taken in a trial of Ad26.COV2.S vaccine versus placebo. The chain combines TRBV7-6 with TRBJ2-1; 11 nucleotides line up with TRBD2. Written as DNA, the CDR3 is TGTGCCAGCAGCTTTCGGACTAGCGGGCCGAGCTCCTACAATGAGCAGTTCTTC. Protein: CASSFRTSGPSSYNEQFF.